The next 10 T cell receptor beta chains were all read from a single sample in a study of T cell responses to AZD1222 COVID-19 vaccine. Profiling relied on immunoSEQ multiplex PCR, and the TCRdb table lists in-frame clones only, not all of them. Of some 140,000 clones listed, approximately 92% were seen once; the top ten hold approximately 6.9%. The sequencing used peripheral blood, collected 28 days after the second AZD1222 dose. These receptors were obtained from an adult who received the AZD1222 COVID-19 vaccine.

The V and J genes are TRBV10-3 and TRBJ2-7; D is perhaps TRBD1 or TRBD2 (5 bases each). The germline V gene encodes CDR1 ENHRY and CDR2 SYGVKD. Trimming stripped 4 bases from V and 3 bases from J, with 13 bases between. This CDR3 is built from 14 residues. CDR3 sequence: CAISGGAELYEQYF. The CDR3 nucleotides are TGTGCCATCAGTGGAGGGGCAGAACTCTACGAGCAGTACTTC.

The gene calls are TRBV15 and TRBJ1-2; a weak D match, TRBD1 (6 bases). Trimming removed 3 bases from V and 8 bases from J, with 16 bases in between. CDR1 is LNHNV, CDR2 YYDKDF, per germline (reference sequence). The CDR3 length is 14 residues. CDR3 loop: CATSSPTQGIGYTF. Here the CDR3 DNA reads TGTGCCACCAGCAGCCCAACGCAGGGGATCGGCTACACCTTC. The whole variable domain, remainder taken from reference TRBV15 and TRBJ1-2, is DAMVIQNPRYQVTQFGKPVTLSCSQTLNHNVMYWYQQKSSQAPKLLFHYYDKDFNNEADTPDNFQSRRPNTSFCFLDIRSPGLGDTAMYLCATSSPTQGIGYTFGSGTRLTVV.

V is TRBV5-3 and J is TRBJ1-1; D gene ambiguous. TRBV5-3 counts as an open reading frame of uncertain function. CDR3 size: 10 residues. With 7 bases removed from V and 7 bases from J, the gap between germline ends came to 8 bases. CDR3: CARGPNEAFF. In DNA, the CDR3 is TGTGCCAGAGGCCCAAATGAAGCTTTCTTT.

On this clone: One end of the junction does not line up with germline, which may come from a read error. The CDR3 reads CAGSSTGGWNIQYF. The DNA of the CDR3 is TGTGCCGGCAGCTCGACAGGGGGCTGGAACATTCAGTACTTC. V gene TRBV7-2 combines with J gene TRBJ2-4, with 10 nucleotides matching TRBD1. CDR3 length: 14 amino acids. In germline, CDR1 is SGHTA, CDR2 FQGNSA. Full variable domain (outside the CDR3, taken from reference TRBV7-2 and TRBJ2-4): GAGVSQSPSNKVTEKGKDVELRCDPISGHTALYWYRQSLGQGLEFLIYFQGNSAPDKSGLPSDRFSAERTGGSVSTLTIQRTQQEDSAVYLCAGSSTGGWNIQYFGAGTRLSVL.

This clone was observed a single time. CDR3 DNA: TGTGCCAGCAGCAATCCGGCTAGTCGGTGCAATGAGCAGTTCTTC. Translation: CASSNPASRCNEQFF. V gene TRBV21-1 combines with J gene TRBJ2-1; the listed D gene, TRBD2, was not tested against the DNA. TRBV21-1 is given as a pseudogene. CDR3 length: 15 residues.

The J gene is TRBJ1-1, the V gene TRBV14, with D perhaps TRBD1 (5 bases). This CDR3 is built from 14 residues. V gave up 4 bases and J gave up 4 bases, with 13 bases separating them. Germline values: CDR1 SGHDN, CDR2 FVKESK. The CDR3 here is CASSPHGRGTEAFF. The CDR3 DNA reads as TGTGCCAGCAGCCCCCATGGAAGGGGCACTGAAGCTTTCTTT.

The gene calls are TRBV19 and TRBJ1-5, with D perhaps TRBD1 (6 bases). This CDR3 is built from 15 residues. V lost 6 bases to trimming and J lost 1 base, with 13 bases between them. Per the germline V gene, CDR1 is LNHDA and CDR2 is SQIVND (reference sequence). This CDR3 reads CASSLYRASNQPQHF. CDR3 nucleotide sequence: TGTGCCAGTAGCCTTTACAGGGCCAGCAATCAGCCCCAGCATTTT.

The genes are TRBV19 and TRBJ2-3; TRBD2 matches 12 bases. This CDR3 region has 17 residues. Germline V lookup: CDR1 LNHDA, CDR2 SQIVND (reference sequence). J was trimmed by 0 bases and V by 5 bases; bases with no gene match: 6. CDR3 region: CASSVNLAGGSTDTQYF. The CDR3 nucleotides read TGTGCCAGTAGTGTAAATCTAGCGGGGGGGAGCACAGATACGCAGTATTTT.

This sequence joins TRBV19 and TRBJ2-1; D not resolved. Trimming took 3 bases from V and 6 from J, leaving 12 bases between them. The germline CDR1 and CDR2 sequences are LNHDA and SQIVND (reference sequence). This CDR3 has 14 residues. CDR3: CASSILGPSNEQFF. The CDR3 DNA is TGTGCCAGTAGTATCCTCGGACCAAGCAATGAGCAGTTCTTC.

This clone appeared a single time. The chain couples TRBV5-1 to TRBJ2-3; D unclear. The V gene lost 1 base and the J gene lost 3 bases, with 12 bases spanning the gap. This CDR3 has 15 residues. Germline CDR1 is SGHRS and CDR2 is YFSETQ. The CDR3 coding sequence is TGCGCCAGCAGCTTGCTTGATCGGATTACAGATACGCAGTATTTT. It encodes CASSLLDRITDTQYF. The entire variable domain, with the rest obtained from reference TRBV5-1 and TRBJ2-3, is as follows: KAGVTQTPRYLIKTRGQQVTLSCSPISGHRSVSWYQQTPGQGLQFLFEYFSETQRNKGNFPGRFSGRQFSNSRSEMNVSTLELGDSALYLCASSLLDRITDTQYFGPGTRLTVL.